These 30 T cell receptor beta chains were all obtained from the same sample, sequenced in a study of cytomegalovirus exposure and HLA in healthy donors. The primer mix had 60 Vbeta and 13 Jbeta primers. Libraries were prepared by immunoSEQ multiplex PCR; TCRdb keeps only in-frame clonotypes and omits some of them. The sample has tens of thousands of clones, around 78% seen once. Sequenced sample: PBMCs. Source of these receptors: a man aged 25 to 45 in good health and CMV-seronegative.

This chain links TRBV2 with TRBJ2-6; D is ambiguous. The CDR3 covers 16 residues. Germline CDR1 and CDR2: SNHLY and FYNNEI. Between the trimmed V and J ends, which lost 7 bases and 2 bases, there was a span of 15 bases. DNA of the CDR3: TGTGCCAGCATAATCGACACCTCACCTGGGGCCAACGTCCTGACTTTC. Protein sequence: CASIIDTSPGANVLTF.

This clone showed up just a few times. The genes are TRBV7-8 and TRBJ1-1; a weak D match, TRBD1 (6 bases). Trimming removed 4 bases from V and 0 bases from J, with 12 bases in between. Germline-derived CDR1 and CDR2 are SGHVS and FQNEAQ. CDR3 length equals 15 residues. The CDR3 loop reads CASSSSQGMNTEAFF. CDR3 in DNA: TGTGCCAGCAGCTCTAGCCAGGGGATGAACACTGAAGCTTTCTTT.

This clone has just one count. In nucleotides, the CDR3 is TGTGCCAGCAGCGCTAGGGGACTACAAACAGGGGGTAGCACAGATACGCAGTATTTT. Protein: CASSARGLQTGGSTDTQYF. The chain couples TRBV9 to TRBJ2-3; D might be TRBD1 (8 bases). V was pared by 3 bases and J by 0 bases, with 23 bases between. This CDR3 spans 19 amino acids. From germline, CDR1 is SGDLS and CDR2 YYNGEE.

The chain carries TRBV6-4 and TRBJ2-1; D is uncertain. V dropped 6 bases and J dropped 8 bases, with 14 bases sitting between them. CDR3 length: 13 amino acids. Germline V gene sequence: CDR1 MRHNA, CDR2 SNTAGT. Written as DNA, the CDR3 is TGTGCCAGCAGCGAGACTCTAGGTGATGAGCAGTTCTTC. Translating gives CASSETLGDEQFF.

This clone showed up just once. The J gene is TRBJ1-6, the V gene TRBV9, with a tentative D call TRBD1 (6 bases). CDR1 is SGDLS and CDR2 is YYNGEE in the germline V gene. The CDR3 loop spans 16 amino acids. Between the trimmed V and J ends, which lost 3 bases and 9 bases, there was a span of 19 bases. The CDR3 sequence is CASSDHAGDRGSPLHF. CDR3 in DNA: TGTGCCAGCAGCGACCACGCAGGGGATAGGGGTTCACCCCTCCACTTT.

This clone has just one count. V and J are TRBV6-6 and TRBJ1-1, with D perhaps matching TRBD1 (5 bases). The germline gives CDR1 MNHNY, CDR2 SVGAGI (reference sequence). The CDR3 runs 15 residues. The V gene lost 6 bases and the J gene lost 2 bases, with 16 bases spanning the gap. CDR3 in amino acids: CASRTGWTPNTEAFF. CDR3 sequence (DNA): TGTGCCAGCAGGACTGGATGGACACCCAACACTGAAGCTTTCTTT.

In this sample, this clone turned up a few times. The chain has TRBV6-1 and TRBJ2-7; TRBD1 might be the D (6 bases). Trimming pared 4 bases from V and 4 bases from J, leaving 14 bases between. CDR3 length equals 14 residues. CDR1 is MNHNS and CDR2 is SASEGT in the germline V gene. In nucleotides, the CDR3 is TGTGCCAGCAGTGGCGACCCCGACAGGTACGAGCAGTACGTC. Translating gives CASSGDPDRYEQYV.

The chain uses TRBV9 and TRBJ2-1, with D maybe TRBD1 (6 bases). The CDR3 spans 18 residues. V was trimmed by 4 bases and J by 0 bases, leaving 20 bases between them. Germline-derived CDR1 and CDR2 are SGDLS and YYNGEE. The CDR3 spells CASSPQKQGIGSYNEQFF. CDR3 bases: TGTGCCAGCAGCCCCCAGAAACAGGGAATCGGCTCCTACAATGAGCAGTTCTTC.

The chain uses TRBV6-1 and TRBJ2-1; D is perhaps TRBD1 (7 bases). This CDR3 has 15 amino acids. The germline gives CDR1 MNHNS, CDR2 SASEGT. V lost 5 bases and J 5 bases, leaving 16 bases between the germline ends. The CDR3, as DNA: TGTGCCAGCAGTATAACAGGGGAGGTCCACAATGAGCAGTTCTTC. Encoded protein: CASSITGEVHNEQFF.

V gene TRBV2 combines with J gene TRBJ1-2; 8 bases line up with TRBD1. Per germline, CDR1 SNHLY and CDR2 FYNNEI. The CDR3 contains 13 residues. With 4 bases clipped from V and 4 bases from J, the junction kept 2 bases outside the gene matches. For the CDR3, the DNA is TGTGCCAGCAGTGGAGGACAGGGCTATGGCTACACCTTC. Amino acids: CASSGGQGYGYTF.

This clone has just a few counts. V and J are TRBV5-5 and TRBJ1-2, with 10 bases identical to TRBD1. The CDR3 has 17 residues. The germline V gene encodes CDR1 SGHKS and CDR2 YYEKEE (reference sequence). Trimming removed 4 bases from V and 0 bases from J; junction bases left unmatched: 9. CDR3 loop: CASSPEGQGRANYGYTF. In nucleotides, the CDR3 is TGTGCCAGCAGCCCGGAGGGACAGGGGCGAGCTAACTATGGCTACACCTTC.

The chain has TRBV11-1 and TRBJ2-2, with 10 bases matching TRBD2. CDR1 SGHAT and CDR2 FQDESV come from the germline V gene (reference sequence). This CDR3 spans 17 amino acids. The ends lost 5 bases at V and 2 bases at J; junction bases unmatched: 8. CDR3 sequence reads: CASSRTGLAVNTGELFF. The CDR3 nucleotides read TGTGCCAGCAGCCGAACCGGACTAGCGGTAAACACCGGGGAGCTGTTTTTT.

This sequence joins TRBV7-3 and TRBJ1-2, with D unclear. The CDR3 spans 14 residues. Germline assignment: CDR1 SGHTA and CDR2 FQGTGA. V was pared by 3 bases and J by 0 bases, with 8 bases between. The CDR3 nucleotides read TGTGCCAGCAGCTTTCCGGTTCCTAACTATGGCTACACCTTC. Its protein is CASSFPVPNYGYTF.

To note about this clone: The junction departs from the called germline gene at one end, perhaps through a read error. V usage is TRBV7-9 and J usage is TRBJ1-5; possible D gene TRBD1, 5 bases. The CDR3 is 12 residues long. Per the germline V gene, CDR1 is SEHNR and CDR2 is FQNEAQ (reference sequence). The CDR3 here is CSSSSQGQPQHF. In DNA form, the CDR3 reads TGTTCCAGCAGCTCCCAGGGTCAGCCCCAGCATTTT.

J is TRBJ2-1 and V is TRBV25-1; 14 nucleotides line up with TRBD2. V trimming: 5 bases; J trimming: 9 bases; junction bases outside the gene matches: 9. The CDR3 loop spans 16 amino acids. Germline CDR1 reads MGHDK; CDR2 reads SYGVNS. CDR3 in DNA: TGTGCCAGCAGTTCTGGGGGGACTAGCGGGAGTAGTGAGCAGTTCTTC. Amino acids: CASSSGGTSGSSEQFF.

The rearrangement links TRBV4-3 to TRBJ1-2, with D hard to call. Deletions cut 4 bases from V and 5 bases from J, with 11 bases between. The CDR3 totals 13 residues. Germline loops: CDR1 LGHNA, CDR2 YSLEER. CDR3 nucleotides: TGCGCCAGCAGCCGAGAAAGAGGGTATGGCTACACCTTC. This codes for CASSRERGYGYTF.

CDR3 protein: CASSPGILNTEAFF. The CDR3 DNA reads TGTGCCAGCTCCCCGGGGATCTTGAACACTGAAGCTTTCTTT. The chain joins TRBV18 to TRBJ1-1; D is unclear. Germline V gene sequence: CDR1 KGHSH, CDR2 LQKENI. V was pared by 6 bases and J by 0 bases, with 11 bases between. CDR3 size: 14 residues.

The CDR3 reads CASSVAASGYNEQFF. In DNA, the CDR3 is TGTGCCAGCAGCGTAGCCGCTAGCGGATACAATGAGCAGTTCTTC. V and J are TRBV9 and TRBJ2-1; TRBD2 matches 7 bases. The CDR3 is made up of 15 amino acids. Per germline, CDR1 SGDLS and CDR2 YYNGEE. V shed 0 bases and J 4 bases; nucleotides not matched to a gene: 4.

The V and J genes are TRBV5-1 and TRBJ1-6; the D gene is possibly TRBD1 (5 bases). The V and J ends lost 4 bases and 6 bases respectively, with 14 bases between them. The CDR3 runs to 15 residues. Per the germline V gene, CDR1 is SGHRS and CDR2 is YFSETQ. The CDR3: CASSVDAGGNSPLHF. The CDR3 region has the DNA TGCGCCAGCAGCGTGGACGCGGGGGGTAATTCACCCCTCCACTTT.

This chain links TRBV7-6 with TRBJ2-1, with 9 nucleotides matching TRBD2. This CDR3 has 16 residues. V trimming: 4 bases; J trimming: 7 bases; junction bases outside the gene matches: 11. In germline, CDR1 is SGHVS, CDR2 FNYEAQ. CDR3 residues: CASSSPLSSGMNEQFF. CDR3 DNA: TGTGCCAGCAGCTCACCTTTGTCTAGCGGGATGAATGAGCAGTTCTTC.

The chain couples TRBV5-1 to TRBJ1-3; D not certain. The V gene lost 7 bases and the J gene lost 0 bases, with 8 bases spanning the gap. Germline V gives CDR1 SGHRS, CDR2 YFSETQ. This CDR3 contains 13 residues. The CDR3 nucleotides read TGCGCCAGCCGAGTAGACTCTGGAAACACCATATATTTT. This translates into CASRVDSGNTIYF.

V and J are TRBV19 and TRBJ1-2; maybe TRBD1 (6 bases). V lost 10 bases, J lost 2 bases, and 14 bases lay in between. The CDR3 has 13 amino acids. CDR1 is LNHDA and CDR2 is SQIVND in the germline V gene (reference sequence). The CDR3 spells CATQDRQNYGYTF. The DNA of the CDR3 is TGTGCCACTCAAGACAGGCAAAACTATGGCTACACCTTC.

The V and J genes are TRBV23-1 and TRBJ2-2, with TRBD1 identical over 9 bases. TRBV23-1 is classed as an ORF, of uncertain function. The junction had 0 bases not matched to a gene; V was cut back by 11 bases and J by 5 bases. The CDR3 loop spans 11 amino acids. The CDR3 nucleotides are TGCGCCGGGACAGGGACCGGGGAGCTGTTTTTT. It is translated as CAGTGTGELFF.

The chain carries TRBV5-1 and TRBJ2-1; possible D gene TRBD2, 7 bases. In germline, CDR1 is SGHRS, CDR2 YFSETQ. The germline V and J ends were trimmed by 0 bases and 9 bases, with 16 bases remaining between them. The length of the CDR3 is 15 residues. CDR3 DNA sequence: TGCGCCAGCAGCTTGGGAGGGCCGGGGGGCGGTGAGCAGTTCTTC. Translated: CASSLGGPGGGEQFF. Using reference TRBV5-1 and TRBJ2-1 for the parts outside the CDR3, the full variable domain is KAGVTQTPRYLIKTRGQQVTLSCSPISGHRSVSWYQQTPGQGLQFLFEYFSETQRNKGNFPGRFSGRQFSNSRSEMNVSTLELGDSALYLCASSLGGPGGGEQFFGPGTRLTVL.

V gene TRBV27 combines with J gene TRBJ2-5, with 10 positions matching TRBD1. Trimming at V came to 5 bases and at J to 1 base, leaving 4 bases not matched to a gene. CDR1 MNHEY and CDR2 SMNVEV come from the germline V gene (reference sequence). The CDR3 is 15 amino acids. The CDR3 region has the DNA TGTGCCAGCAGTAAGGGACAGGGGCCCCAAGAGACCCAGTACTTC. Amino acid sequence: CASSKGQGPQETQYF.

The genes are TRBV19 and TRBJ2-1, with D unresolved. Trimming took off 1 base at V and 6 bases at J, with 4 bases between the two ends. Germline CDR1 is LNHDA and CDR2 is SQIVND (reference sequence). The CDR3 has 12 residues. CDR3 amino acids: CASSIAGNEQFF. The CDR3 nucleotides read TGTGCCAGTAGTATAGCGGGCAATGAGCAGTTCTTC.

DNA of the CDR3: TGTGCCAGCAGTTACTCCAGGGCTGGAAACACCATATATTTT. This gives the protein CASSYSRAGNTIYF. The chain uses TRBV6-5 and TRBJ1-3; the D gene is possibly TRBD1 (5 bases). The CDR3 is 14 amino acids. Deletions cut 0 bases from V and 2 bases from J, with 5 bases between. Germline V CDR1 and CDR2: MNHEY, SVGAGI.

The rearrangement uses TRBV9 and TRBJ1-1; D might be TRBD1 (5 bases). The V gene lost 1 base and the J gene lost 1 base, with 17 bases spanning the gap. The CDR3 runs 17 residues. Per germline, CDR1 SGDLS and CDR2 YYNGEE. The CDR3 here is CASSVRDGGRTNTEAFF. CDR3 sequence (DNA): TGTGCCAGCAGCGTACGTGACGGGGGACGTACGAACACTGAAGCTTTCTTT.

This chain links TRBV5-6 with TRBJ2-1; 12 nucleotides match TRBD1. V lost 4 bases and J lost 7; bases outside the gene matches: 3. There are 14 residues in the CDR3. CDR1 and CDR2 (germline): SGHDT, YYEEEE. The DNA for the CDR3 is TGTGCCAGCAGCCGGGACAGGGGGCGGAATGAGCAGTTCTTC. Translation: CASSRDRGRNEQFF. Supplemented by reference TRBV5-6 and TRBJ2-1, the full variable domain reads DAGVTQSPTHLIKTRGQQVTLRCSPKSGHDTVSWYQQALGQGPQFIFQYYEEEERQRGNFPDRFSGHQFPNYSSELNVNALLLGDSALYLCASSRDRGRNEQFFGPGTRLTVL.

The rearrangement links TRBV7-9 to TRBJ1-5; maybe TRBD1 (5 bases). The CDR3 spans 14 residues. Trimming pared 1 base from V and 4 bases from J, leaving 8 bases between. Germline V CDR1 and CDR2: SEHNR, FQNEAQ (reference sequence). Here the CDR3 reads CASSLGGGNQPQHF. As DNA, the CDR3 is TGTGCCAGCAGCTTAGGGGGGGGGAATCAGCCCCAGCATTTT.